A selection of T cell receptor beta chains follows, all from one sample in a study of cytomegalovirus exposure and HLA in healthy donors. Sequencing used immunoSEQ multiplex PCR; TCRdb keeps in-frame clones, though not all of them. The sample shows 120,000 or so clones, 70% to 80% of them seen only once. The material sequenced was PBMCs. The receptors here all came from a man younger than 45 in good health and CMV-seronegative. Each CDR3 is given with its conserved first and last residue. Fields, in order: D gene, clone size, J gene, V gene, CDR3 protein, CDR3 DNA. The D gene is left open where the match is weak. Clone size is stated in some rows and not others, as once, few, many or a class when expanded.

d_gene: TRBD1
abundance: -
j_gene: TRBJ1-5
v_gene: TRBV5-1
CDR3aa: CASSLETGGWPQHF
CDR3nt: TGCGCCAGCAGCTTGGAGACAGGGGGTTGGCCCCAGCATTTT

d_gene: TRBD2
abundance: -
j_gene: TRBJ2-7
v_gene: TRBV30
CDR3aa: CAWTRLAGTYEQYF
CDR3nt: TGTGCCTGGACACGACTAGCGGGGACCTACGAGCAGTACTTC

d_gene: -
abundance: -
j_gene: TRBJ1-2
v_gene: TRBV28
CDR3aa: CASSLPGDYGYTF
CDR3nt: TGTGCCAGCAGTTTGCCCGGAGACTATGGCTACACCTTC

d_gene: -
abundance: once
j_gene: TRBJ1-1
v_gene: TRBV30
CDR3aa: CAWGQQNTEAFF
CDR3nt: TGTGCCTGGGGACAGCAGAACACTGAAGCTTTCTTT

d_gene: TRBD2
abundance: -
j_gene: TRBJ2-1
v_gene: TRBV11-3
CDR3aa: CASSLDGGGLAGRNEQFF
CDR3nt: TGTGCCAGCAGCTTAGATGGAGGGGGACTAGCGGGACGGAATGAGCAGTTCTTC

d_gene: -
abundance: -
j_gene: TRBJ1-1
v_gene: TRBV4-2
CDR3aa: CASSPRAPNTEAFF
CDR3nt: TGTGCCAGCAGCCCCAGGGCCCCGAACACTGAAGCTTTCTTT

d_gene: TRBD1
abundance: -
j_gene: TRBJ1-2
v_gene: TRBV14
CDR3aa: CASSRDRVAGYTF
CDR3nt: TGTGCCAGCAGCCGGGACAGGGTTGCTGGCTACACCTTC

d_gene: -
abundance: -
j_gene: TRBJ2-7
v_gene: TRBV9
CDR3aa: CASASAGREQYF
CDR3nt: TGTGCCAGCGCGTCGGCGGGGCGCGAGCAGTACTTC

d_gene: -
abundance: once
j_gene: TRBJ2-7
v_gene: TRBV5-8
CDR3aa: CASFRGAAGVHEQYF
CDR3nt: TGTGCCAGTTTCAGGGGGGCAGCAGGGGTTCACGAGCAGTACTTC

d_gene: -
abundance: -
j_gene: TRBJ1-5
v_gene: TRBV5-4
CDR3aa: CASSVGGRSNQPQHF
CDR3nt: TGTGCCAGCAGCGTAGGGGGACGGTCCAATCAGCCCCAGCATTTT

d_gene: TRBD2
abundance: once
j_gene: TRBJ2-7
v_gene: TRBV13
CDR3aa: CASSPPRLAGVSYEQYF
CDR3nt: TGTGCCAGCAGCCCCCCCAGGCTAGCGGGAGTGTCCTACGAGCAGTACTTC

d_gene: TRBD2
abundance: once
j_gene: TRBJ2-3
v_gene: TRBV29-1
CDR3aa: CSADLAGRTDTQYF
CDR3nt: TGCAGCGCCGATCTAGCGGGACGCACAGATACGCAGTATTTT

d_gene: TRBD1
abundance: -
j_gene: TRBJ1-1
v_gene: TRBV19
CDR3aa: CASRRTGNTEAFF
CDR3nt: TGTGCCAGTAGGCGGACAGGGAACACTGAAGCTTTCTTT

d_gene: TRBD2
abundance: -
j_gene: TRBJ2-3
v_gene: TRBV6-5
CDR3aa: CASWTSGARAQYF
CDR3nt: TGTGCCAGTTGGACTAGCGGAGCGCGAGCGCAGTATTTT

d_gene: -
abundance: -
j_gene: TRBJ2-2
v_gene: TRBV19
CDR3aa: CASSPQGTGELFF
CDR3nt: TGTGCCAGTAGTCCCCAGGGAACCGGGGAGCTGTTTTTT

d_gene: -
abundance: -
j_gene: TRBJ1-2
v_gene: TRBV25-1
CDR3aa: CASSELASGVNYGYTF
CDR3nt: TGTGCCAGCAGTGAATTAGCGTCAGGGGTTAACTATGGCTACACCTTC

d_gene: TRBD1
abundance: -
j_gene: TRBJ1-1
v_gene: TRBV28
CDR3aa: CASSHAGTGSPEAFF
CDR3nt: TGTGCCAGCAGCCATGCCGGGACAGGGTCCCCTGAAGCTTTCTTT

d_gene: -
abundance: -
j_gene: TRBJ2-7
v_gene: TRBV18
CDR3aa: CASSPAADPLYEQYF
CDR3nt: TGTGCCAGCTCACCAGCGGCAGACCCTTTGTACGAGCAGTACTTC

d_gene: -
abundance: -
j_gene: TRBJ1-2
v_gene: TRBV28
CDR3aa: CASSLPVVGYTF
CDR3nt: TGTGCCAGCAGTTTACCCGTTGTTGGCTACACCTTC

d_gene: -
abundance: -
j_gene: TRBJ1-2
v_gene: TRBV7-2
CDR3aa: CASSGSADYGYTF
CDR3nt: TGTGCCAGCAGCGGCAGTGCCGACTATGGCTACACCTTC

d_gene: TRBD2
abundance: once
j_gene: TRBJ2-7
v_gene: TRBV19
CDR3aa: CASRQRELHEQYF
CDR3nt: TGTGCCAGTAGGCAGCGGGAGTTGCACGAGCAGTACTTC

d_gene: TRBD2
abundance: -
j_gene: TRBJ2-1
v_gene: TRBV5-1
CDR3aa: CASSLEAGTYNEQFF
CDR3nt: TGCGCCAGCAGCTTGGAAGCGGGGACCTACAATGAGCAGTTCTTC

d_gene: -
abundance: -
j_gene: TRBJ2-7
v_gene: TRBV7-9
CDR3aa: CASSLRGILSYEQYF
CDR3nt: TGTGCCAGCAGCTTACGAGGGATTCTCTCCTACGAGCAGTACTTC

d_gene: TRBD1
abundance: -
j_gene: TRBJ1-4
v_gene: TRBV13
CDR3aa: CASRSTGTGREKLFF
CDR3nt: TGTGCCAGCAGGAGTACCGGGACAGGACGTGAAAAACTGTTTTTT

d_gene: -
abundance: -
j_gene: TRBJ1-1
v_gene: TRBV2
CDR3aa: CASSEQVNTEAFF
CDR3nt: TGTGCCAGCAGTGAACAGGTTAACACTGAAGCTTTCTTT

d_gene: -
abundance: once
j_gene: TRBJ1-2
v_gene: TRBV28
CDR3aa: CASSPGGDNYGYTF
CDR3nt: TGTGCCAGCAGTCCCGGGGGGGACAACTATGGCTACACCTTC

d_gene: -
abundance: -
j_gene: TRBJ1-1
v_gene: TRBV28
CDR3aa: CASNEMNTEAFF
CDR3nt: TGTGCCAGCAACGAGATGAACACTGAAGCTTTCTTT

d_gene: -
abundance: -
j_gene: TRBJ1-3
v_gene: TRBV19
CDR3aa: CASSRRAPALGNTIYF
CDR3nt: TGTGCCAGTAGTAGGAGGGCGCCGGCCCTAGGAAACACCATATATTTT

d_gene: -
abundance: once
j_gene: TRBJ1-2
v_gene: TRBV7-6
CDR3aa: CASSEGEGYGYTF
CDR3nt: TGTGCCAGCAGCGAAGGGGAGGGGTATGGCTACACCTTC

d_gene: -
abundance: -
j_gene: TRBJ2-3
v_gene: TRBV7-8
CDR3aa: CASSAPRGPGGTDTQYF
CDR3nt: TGTGCCAGCAGCGCCCCCAGGGGGCCGGGGGGTACAGATACGCAGTATTTT

d_gene: TRBD1
abundance: -
j_gene: TRBJ2-7
v_gene: TRBV4-3
CDR3aa: CASSQDYWDRGLYEQYF
CDR3nt: TGCGCCAGCAGCCAAGATTATTGGGACAGGGGGTTATACGAGCAGTACTTC

d_gene: -
abundance: -
j_gene: TRBJ2-5
v_gene: TRBV6-5
CDR3aa: CASNPRGLSQETQYF
CDR3nt: TGTGCCAGCAATCCCCGGGGGTTGTCTCAAGAGACCCAGTACTTC

d_gene: -
abundance: -
j_gene: TRBJ2-2
v_gene: TRBV11-3
CDR3aa: CASSLDQGSARFTGELFF
CDR3nt: TGTGCCAGCAGCTTAGATCAGGGGTCCGCCCGATTTACCGGGGAGCTGTTTTTT

d_gene: -
abundance: few
j_gene: TRBJ2-4
v_gene: TRBV18
CDR3aa: CASLGGVGDIQYF
CDR3nt: TGTGCCAGCTTAGGGGGGGTCGGTGACATTCAGTACTTC

d_gene: -
abundance: -
j_gene: TRBJ1-5
v_gene: TRBV5-6
CDR3aa: CASSLRGLSNQPQHF
CDR3nt: TGTGCCAGCAGCTTGCGGGGTCTTAGCAATCAGCCCCAGCATTTT

d_gene: -
abundance: -
j_gene: TRBJ1-4
v_gene: TRBV2
CDR3aa: CASSGQDEKLFF
CDR3nt: TGTGCCAGCAGTGGACAAGACGAAAAACTGTTTTTT

d_gene: TRBD1
abundance: -
j_gene: TRBJ1-2
v_gene: TRBV5-4
CDR3aa: CASSLGGQANYGYTF
CDR3nt: TGTGCCAGCAGCTTGGGAGGACAGGCAAACTATGGCTACACCTTC

d_gene: TRBD1
abundance: -
j_gene: TRBJ1-1
v_gene: TRBV9
CDR3aa: CASSVRQGSTEAFF
CDR3nt: TGTGCCAGCAGCGTCCGACAGGGAAGCACTGAAGCTTTCTTT

d_gene: -
abundance: -
j_gene: TRBJ2-7
v_gene: TRBV7-7
CDR3aa: CASSPGRGSSYEQYF
CDR3nt: TGTGCCAGCAGCCCAGGAAGGGGCAGCTCCTACGAGCAGTACTTC

d_gene: TRBD1
abundance: -
j_gene: TRBJ1-5
v_gene: TRBV19
CDR3aa: CASSMQGGNQPQHF
CDR3nt: TGTGCCAGTAGTATGCAGGGGGGCAATCAGCCCCAGCATTTT

d_gene: -
abundance: -
j_gene: TRBJ1-1
v_gene: TRBV19
CDR3aa: CASSKDRANEAFF
CDR3nt: TGTGCCAGTAGTAAGGACAGAGCGAATGAAGCTTTCTTT

d_gene: TRBD2
abundance: -
j_gene: TRBJ2-2
v_gene: TRBV5-1
CDR3aa: CASRFTSGDTGELFF
CDR3nt: TGCGCCAGCAGGTTTACTAGCGGGGACACCGGGGAGCTGTTTTTT

d_gene: -
abundance: -
j_gene: TRBJ1-1
v_gene: TRBV7-3
CDR3aa: CASSLSQNTEAFF
CDR3nt: TGTGCCAGCAGCTTGAGTCAGAACACTGAAGCTTTCTTT

d_gene: -
abundance: -
j_gene: TRBJ1-5
v_gene: TRBV7-2
CDR3aa: CASSLDPSSYQPQHF
CDR3nt: TGTGCCAGCAGCCTAGATCCCAGTTCGTATCAGCCCCAGCATTTT

d_gene: TRBD1
abundance: few
j_gene: TRBJ1-2
v_gene: TRBV10-3
CDR3aa: CAISAGTGRAYGYTF
CDR3nt: TGTGCCATCAGTGCCGGGACAGGTCGTGCCTATGGCTACACCTTC

d_gene: -
abundance: -
j_gene: TRBJ1-3
v_gene: TRBV9
CDR3aa: CASSVGSLGNTIYF
CDR3nt: TGTGCCAGCAGCGTAGGTTCCCTCGGGAACACCATATATTTT

d_gene: -
abundance: -
j_gene: TRBJ2-1
v_gene: TRBV10-3
CDR3aa: CAIRSRSDEQFF
CDR3nt: TGTGCCATCAGAAGTAGAAGCGATGAGCAGTTCTTC

d_gene: -
abundance: few
j_gene: TRBJ2-7
v_gene: TRBV2
CDR3aa: CASSTGLPYEQYF
CDR3nt: TGTGCCAGCAGTACGGGACTCCCCTACGAGCAGTACTTC

d_gene: -
abundance: -
j_gene: TRBJ2-6
v_gene: TRBV6-4
CDR3aa: CASSDSAGGANVLTF
CDR3nt: TGTGCCAGCAGTGACTCAGCGGGTGGGGCCAACGTCCTGACTTTC

d_gene: -
abundance: -
j_gene: TRBJ1-1
v_gene: TRBV19
CDR3aa: CAIKGQGHTEAFF
CDR3nt: TGTGCCATCAAGGGGCAGGGGCACACTGAAGCTTTCTTT

d_gene: -
abundance: -
j_gene: TRBJ2-2
v_gene: TRBV18
CDR3aa: CASSPLRDGELFF
CDR3nt: TGTGCCAGCTCACCTTTACGCGACGGGGAGCTGTTTTTT

d_gene: TRBD1
abundance: -
j_gene: TRBJ1-6
v_gene: TRBV7-9
CDR3aa: CASSLGGQDNSPLHF
CDR3nt: TGTGCCAGCAGCTTAGGGGGACAGGATAATTCACCCCTCCACTTT

d_gene: -
abundance: -
j_gene: TRBJ1-1
v_gene: TRBV30
CDR3aa: CAWTGGSRDTEAFF
CDR3nt: TGTGCCTGGACGGGGGGGTCCCGGGACACTGAAGCTTTCTTT

d_gene: TRBD1
abundance: -
j_gene: TRBJ2-7
v_gene: TRBV4-2
CDR3aa: CASSQDRDRDTYEQYF
CDR3nt: TGTGCCAGCAGCCAAGATAGGGACAGGGACACCTACGAGCAGTACTTC

d_gene: TRBD1
abundance: few
j_gene: TRBJ1-2
v_gene: TRBV7-9
CDR3aa: CASRPTGGAFGYTF
CDR3nt: TGTGCCAGCAGGCCCACAGGGGGCGCGTTTGGCTACACCTTC

d_gene: TRBD2
abundance: -
j_gene: TRBJ2-1
v_gene: TRBV9
CDR3aa: CASSVAGPSGGRNNEQFF
CDR3nt: TGTGCCAGCAGCGTAGCTGGGCCTAGCGGGGGGAGGAACAATGAGCAGTTCTTC

d_gene: -
abundance: -
j_gene: TRBJ1-2
v_gene: TRBV19
CDR3aa: CASSSPGFGYTF
CDR3nt: TGTGCCAGTAGTTCACCAGGGTTTGGCTACACCTTC

d_gene: TRBD1
abundance: -
j_gene: TRBJ2-3
v_gene: TRBV7-6
CDR3aa: CASSLDRDRTDTQYF
CDR3nt: TGTGCCAGCAGCTTGGACAGGGATAGGACAGATACGCAGTATTTT

d_gene: -
abundance: -
j_gene: TRBJ1-1
v_gene: TRBV6-1
CDR3aa: CASTFTEAFF
CDR3nt: TGTGCCAGCACCTTTACTGAAGCTTTCTTT

d_gene: TRBD2
abundance: -
j_gene: TRBJ2-7
v_gene: TRBV5-4
CDR3aa: CASSRGGGVSYEQYF
CDR3nt: TGTGCCAGCAGCCGGGGGGGCGGGGTGTCCTACGAGCAGTACTTC